This entry concerns a single TCR beta chain. Its antigen is unidentified. This entry is derived from a study of Tregs in tolerant kidney transplant recipients. Whole-study findings and limits: This study did not directly address biological reproducibility.

The CDR3 contains 16 residues. CDR1 and CDR2 (germline): SGHTA, FQGNSA. V lost 1 base and J lost 3; bases outside the gene matches: 6. Profiling relied on immunoSEQ multiplex PCR, and the TCRdb table lists in-frame clones only, not all of them. The sample has about 94,000 clones; roughly 93% are singletons. The sample was CD4+ T cells from blood, taken before the transplant. This clonotype originated in a human donor who received a combined kidney and bone marrow transplant. The chain recombines TRBV7-2 with TRBJ2-1; 7 bases agree with TRBD2. The CDR3 loop reads CASSLVLGGNYNEQFF. DNA of the CDR3: TGTGCCAGCAGCTTAGTTTTGGGGGGGAACTACAATGAGCAGTTCTTC.